A selection of T cell receptor beta chains follows, all from one sample in a study of blood T cell repertoires in COVID-19. This table comes from immunoSEQ multiplex PCR, and its TCRdb copy is limited to in-frame clones, with some not included. The sample records roughly 230,000 clones, 89% being singletons. What was sequenced was peripheral blood. The receptors originated from a woman aged 40 to 55 who had recovered from COVID-19. Each CDR3 is given with its conserved first and last residue. The D gene is left open where the match is weak. Some rows mark clone size as missing; the rest say once, few, many or name a class of expanded clone.

TRBV6-5	TRBJ2-1	TRBD2	NA	TGTGCCAGCCGGACTAGCGGGAGGGTGAGGGAGCAGTTCTTC	CASRTSGRVREQFF
TRBV9	TRBJ1-2	NA	NA	TGTGCCAGCAGCGTAGGACAGGAGCGTGGCTACACCTTC	CASSVGQERGYTF
TRBV5-1	TRBJ1-1	TRBD1	NA	TGCGCCAGCCGTTCTCGTGGACAGGGGAGTGAAGCTTTCTTT	CASRSRGQGSEAFF
TRBV5-1	TRBJ2-7	TRBD1	many	TGCGCCAGCAGCTTGGGTACAGGACAGGATTACGAGCAGTACTTC	CASSLGTGQDYEQYF
TRBV28	TRBJ2-3	NA	NA	TGTGCCAGCAAGCTAAAGAGCCCAGATACGCAGTATTTT	CASKLKSPDTQYF
TRBV14	TRBJ1-1	TRBD1	NA	TGTGCCAGCAGCCAGAGGACAGGACAGGGTACTGAAGCTTTCTTT	CASSQRTGQGTEAFF
TRBV6-5	TRBJ2-7	NA	once	TGTGCCAGCAGTTACTCGAGTACGGGCGAGCAGTACTTC	CASSYSSTGEQYF
TRBV4-1	TRBJ2-1	TRBD2	NA	TGCGCCAGCAGCCAAGAAAGCCCCCACACTAGCGGAACCTACAATGAGCAGTTCTTC	CASSQESPHTSGTYNEQFF
TRBV30	TRBJ1-2	NA	NA	TGTGCCTGGAGTGTAACAGGGTGGGCCTATGGCTACACCTTC	CAWSVTGWAYGYTF
TRBV5-4	TRBJ1-6	TRBD1	NA	TGTGCCAGCAGCTTGCCTACCGGGACAGCTAATACACCCCTCCACTTT	CASSLPTGTANTPLHF
TRBV28	TRBJ1-2	NA	NA	TGTGCCAGCAGTTATTCGACCAGACAATCTCACACCTTC	CASSYSTRQSHTF
TRBV3-1/TRBV3-2	TRBJ2-3	NA	NA	TGTGCCAGCAGCCTGGGGCAGCCAACAGATACGCAGTATTTT	CASSLGQPTDTQYF
TRBV30	TRBJ1-5	NA	NA	TGTGCCTGGAGACCCCCGGGGGGGAACAATCAGCCCCAGCATTTT	CAWRPPGGNNQPQHF
TRBV3-1/TRBV3-2	TRBJ2-1	NA	NA	TGTGCCAGCAGCCAACAGGGTGCTGGGTTGGTGGGTGAGCAGTTCTTC	CASSQQGAGLVGEQFF
TRBV3-1/TRBV3-2	TRBJ2-1	TRBD2	NA	TGTGCCAGCAGCCAAGATACACTAGCGGTGAATGAGCAGTTCTTC	CASSQDTLAVNEQFF
TRBV2	TRBJ2-2	NA	NA	TGTGCCAGCAAGGCGGGTAGCAGCGAATCCACCGGGGAGCTGTTTTTT	CASKAGSSESTGELFF
TRBV6-1	TRBJ1-1	NA	few	TGTGCCAGCAGTGAATCACAAAACACTGAAGCTTTCTTT	CASSESQNTEAFF
TRBV11-3	TRBJ1-1	NA	NA	TGTGCCAGCAGCTTAGTCCCAGGGTCCGAAGCTTTCTTT	CASSLVPGSEAFF
TRBV15	TRBJ2-2	TRBD2	NA	TGTGCCACCAGCAGTGGAGAGGGAGGGACCACCGGGGAGCTGTTTTTT	CATSSGEGGTTGELFF
TRBV5-6	TRBJ2-1	NA	NA	TGTGCCAGCAGCCTTGGGCCCCCTGACAATGAGCAGTTCTTC	CASSLGPPDNEQFF
TRBV4-1	TRBJ2-5	TRBD2	NA	TGCGCCAGCAGCCAAGACCCCCTTATAGCGGGGCACCAAGAGACCCAGTACTTC	CASSQDPLIAGHQETQYF
TRBV14	TRBJ1-1	TRBD1	NA	TGTGCCAGCAGCGGACAGGAGAACACTGAAGCTTTCTTT	CASSGQENTEAFF
TRBV5-1	TRBJ2-1	TRBD1	NA	TGCGCCAGCAGCCTCAGGGGACAGGGGAATGAGCAGTTCTTC	CASSLRGQGNEQFF
TRBV11-2	TRBJ2-1	TRBD1	NA	TGTGCCAGCAGCCTAGGACAGGGGGCCCCAGGCTACAATGAGCAGTTCTTC	CASSLGQGAPGYNEQFF
TRBV7-2	TRBJ2-1	NA	many	TGTGCCAGCAGCTTTTCAAGCGGTCGCTACAATGAGCAGTTCTTC	CASSFSSGRYNEQFF